The TCR beta chain described here comes from a study of CD8 T cells in ankylosing spondylitis. Findings of the study overall: Previous work reported some of these motif variants in the synovial fluid and blood of reactive arthritis.

Molecular-barcoded quantitative 5'-RACE produced these TCR beta libraries. Each CDR3 protein gets one entry after TCRdb re-called the 5' RACE reads with MiXCR. The table lists 250,000 or so distinct CDR3 sequences, 18% of them singletons. With respect to this clonotype: Its specificity is not known.

Sample: blood, either unsorted or a sorted T cell fraction (not recorded which). This sequence originates from a male donor with ankylosing spondylitis or in good health (not recorded which).

In nucleotides, the CDR3 is TGCAGCGTTGGCCTAGCGGGGGGTAGAGGTATGGATACGCAGTATTTT. Translation gives CSVGLAGGRGMDTQYF. The chain employs TRBV29-1 and TRBJ2-3; TRBD2 matches 11 bases. Per the germline V gene, CDR1 is SQVTM and CDR2 is ANQGSEA. Trimming at V came to 4 bases and at J to 6 bases, leaving 12 bases not matched to a gene. The CDR3 extends over 16 amino acids.